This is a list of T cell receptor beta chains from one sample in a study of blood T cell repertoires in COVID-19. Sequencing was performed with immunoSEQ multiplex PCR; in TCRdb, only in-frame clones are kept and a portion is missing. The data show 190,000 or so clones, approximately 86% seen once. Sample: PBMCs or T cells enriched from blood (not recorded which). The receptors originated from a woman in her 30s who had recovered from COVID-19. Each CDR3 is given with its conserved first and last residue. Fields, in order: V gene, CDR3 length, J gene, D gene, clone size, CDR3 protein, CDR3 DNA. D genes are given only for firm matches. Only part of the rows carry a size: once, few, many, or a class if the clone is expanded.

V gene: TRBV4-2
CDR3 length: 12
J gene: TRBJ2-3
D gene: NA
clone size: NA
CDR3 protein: CASRRSGDTQYF
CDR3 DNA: TGTGCCAGCAGGCGTAGCGGTGATACGCAGTATTTT

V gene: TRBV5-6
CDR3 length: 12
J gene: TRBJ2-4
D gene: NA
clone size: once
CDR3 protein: CASSLAPDIQYF
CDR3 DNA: TGTGCCAGCAGCTTGGCCCCGGACATTCAGTACTTC

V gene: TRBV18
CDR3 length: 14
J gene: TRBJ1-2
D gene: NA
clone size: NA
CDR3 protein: CASSPGSVNYGYTF
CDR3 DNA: TGTGCCAGCTCACCTGGTTCGGTTAACTATGGCTACACCTTC

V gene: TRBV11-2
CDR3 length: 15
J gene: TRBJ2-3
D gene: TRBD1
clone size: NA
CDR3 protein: CASSLRQGGTDTQYF
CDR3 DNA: TGTGCCAGCAGCTTAAGACAGGGGGGAACAGATACGCAGTATTTT

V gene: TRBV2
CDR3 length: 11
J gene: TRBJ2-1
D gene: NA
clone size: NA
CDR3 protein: CASSEALRQFF
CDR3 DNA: TGTGCCAGCAGTGAAGCCCTAAGACAGTTCTTC

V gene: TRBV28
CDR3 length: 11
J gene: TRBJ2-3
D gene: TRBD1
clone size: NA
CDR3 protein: CATTGEDTQYF
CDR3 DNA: TGTGCCACTACAGGGGAAGATACGCAGTATTTT

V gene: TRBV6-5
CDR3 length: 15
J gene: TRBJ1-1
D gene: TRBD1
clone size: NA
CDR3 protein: CASRLRRGQSTEAFF
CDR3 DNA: TGTGCCAGCCGACTGCGCAGGGGGCAGAGCACTGAAGCTTTCTTT

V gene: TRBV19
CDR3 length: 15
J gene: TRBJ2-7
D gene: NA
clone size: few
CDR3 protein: CASRPRGSPLYEQYF
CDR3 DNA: TGTGCCAGTAGGCCTCGAGGGTCCCCGCTCTACGAGCAGTACTTC

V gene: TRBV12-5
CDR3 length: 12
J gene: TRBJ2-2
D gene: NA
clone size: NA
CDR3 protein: CASGLVLGELFF
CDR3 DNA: TGTGCTAGTGGTTTGGTACTCGGGGAGCTGTTTTTT

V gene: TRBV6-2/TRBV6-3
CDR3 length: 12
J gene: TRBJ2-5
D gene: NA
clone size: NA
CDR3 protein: CASSWREETQYF
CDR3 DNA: TGTGCCAGCAGTTGGCGGGAAGAGACCCAGTACTTC

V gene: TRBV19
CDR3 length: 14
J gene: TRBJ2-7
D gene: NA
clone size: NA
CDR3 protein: CASSRYRESYEQYF
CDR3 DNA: TGTGCCAGTAGTAGATACCGGGAGAGCTACGAGCAGTACTTC

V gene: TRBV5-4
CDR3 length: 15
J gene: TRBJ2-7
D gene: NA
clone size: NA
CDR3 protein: CASSGGQQNSYEQYF
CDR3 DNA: TGTGCCAGCAGCGGGGGCCAACAAAACTCCTACGAGCAGTACTTC

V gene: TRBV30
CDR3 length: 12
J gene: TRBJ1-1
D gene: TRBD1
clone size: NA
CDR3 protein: CAWSVTGDGAFF
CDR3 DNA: TGTGCCTGGAGTGTTACAGGGGATGGGGCTTTCTTT

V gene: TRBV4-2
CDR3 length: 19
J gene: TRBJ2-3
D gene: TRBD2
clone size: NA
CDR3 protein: CASSRRASGRATSTDTQYF
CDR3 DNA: TGTGCCAGCAGCCGGCGGGCTAGCGGGAGGGCTACTAGCACAGATACGCAGTATTTT

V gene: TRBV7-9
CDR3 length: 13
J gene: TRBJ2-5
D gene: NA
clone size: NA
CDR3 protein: CASSPRGEETQYF
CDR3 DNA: TGTGCCAGCAGCCCCAGGGGGGAAGAGACCCAGTACTTC

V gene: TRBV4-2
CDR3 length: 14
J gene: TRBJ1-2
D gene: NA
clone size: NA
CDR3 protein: CASSQGEGGHGYTF
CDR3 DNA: TGTGCCAGCAGCCAAGGGGAGGGGGGTCATGGCTACACCTTC

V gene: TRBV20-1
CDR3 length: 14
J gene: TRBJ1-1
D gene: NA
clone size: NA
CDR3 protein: CSASKRTANTEAFF
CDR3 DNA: TGCAGTGCTAGTAAGCGGACAGCGAACACTGAAGCTTTCTTT

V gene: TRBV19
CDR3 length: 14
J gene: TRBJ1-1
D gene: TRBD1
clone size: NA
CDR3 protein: CASRDRAMNTEAFF
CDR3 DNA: TGTGCCAGTAGGGACAGGGCAATGAACACTGAAGCTTTCTTT

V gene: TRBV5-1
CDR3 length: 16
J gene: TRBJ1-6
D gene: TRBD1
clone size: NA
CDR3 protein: CASRYDSQGAYSPLHF
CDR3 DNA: TGCGCCAGCAGATACGACTCACAGGGGGCATATTCACCCCTCCACTTT

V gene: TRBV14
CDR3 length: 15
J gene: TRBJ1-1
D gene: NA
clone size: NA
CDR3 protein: CASSQDLRRNTEAFF
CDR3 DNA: TGTGCCAGCAGCCAAGATTTACGGAGGAACACTGAAGCTTTCTTT

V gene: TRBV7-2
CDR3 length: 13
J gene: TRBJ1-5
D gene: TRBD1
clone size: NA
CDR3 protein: CASSRTGAQPQHF
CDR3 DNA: TGTGCCAGCAGCCGTACAGGGGCTCAGCCCCAGCATTTT

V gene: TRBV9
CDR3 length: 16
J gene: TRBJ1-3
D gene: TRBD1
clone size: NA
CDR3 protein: CASSVVGQGTGNTIYF
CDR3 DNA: TGTGCCAGCAGCGTAGTAGGACAGGGGACTGGAAACACCATATATTTT

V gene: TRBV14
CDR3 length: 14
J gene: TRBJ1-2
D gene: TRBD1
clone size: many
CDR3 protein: CASSPGTGVYGYTF
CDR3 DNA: TGTGCCAGCAGCCCCGGGACAGGGGTCTATGGCTACACCTTC

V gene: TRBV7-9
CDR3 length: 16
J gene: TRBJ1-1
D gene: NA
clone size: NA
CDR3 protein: CASSFPGSFKNTEAFF
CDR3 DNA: TGTGCCAGCAGCTTCCCAGGGTCATTTAAGAACACTGAAGCTTTCTTT

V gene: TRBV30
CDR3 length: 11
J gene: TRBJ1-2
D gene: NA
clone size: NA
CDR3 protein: CAWSGGGGYTF
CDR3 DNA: TGTGCCTGGAGTGGGGGAGGGGGCTACACCTTC

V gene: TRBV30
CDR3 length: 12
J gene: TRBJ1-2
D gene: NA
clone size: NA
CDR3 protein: CAWSVRYYGYTF
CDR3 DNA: TGTGCCTGGAGTGTCAGATACTATGGCTACACCTTC

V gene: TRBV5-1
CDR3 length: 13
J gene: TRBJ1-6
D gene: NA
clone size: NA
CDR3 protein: CASSLAAETPLHF
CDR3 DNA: TGCGCCAGCAGCTTGGCCGCTGAGACACCCCTCCACTTT

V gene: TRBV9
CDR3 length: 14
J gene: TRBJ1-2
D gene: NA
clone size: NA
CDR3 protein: CASTLRVRDYGYTF
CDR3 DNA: TGTGCCAGCACCCTAAGGGTGAGGGACTATGGCTACACCTTC

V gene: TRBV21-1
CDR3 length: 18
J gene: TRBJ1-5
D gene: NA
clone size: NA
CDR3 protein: CASSKNQGASGWNQPQHF
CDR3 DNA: TGTGCCAGCAGCAAAAATCAGGGGGCTTCAGGTTGGAATCAGCCCCAGCATTTT

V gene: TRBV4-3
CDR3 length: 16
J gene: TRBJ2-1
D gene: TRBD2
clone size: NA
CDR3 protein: CASSQEGAGGFNEQFF
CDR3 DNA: TGCGCCAGCAGCCAAGAAGGGGCGGGGGGGTTTAATGAGCAGTTCTTC

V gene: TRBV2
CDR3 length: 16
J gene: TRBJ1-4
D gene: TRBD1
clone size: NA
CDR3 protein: CASSRTGGVANEKLFF
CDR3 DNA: TGTGCCAGCAGCCGGACAGGGGGGGTAGCTAATGAAAAACTGTTTTTT

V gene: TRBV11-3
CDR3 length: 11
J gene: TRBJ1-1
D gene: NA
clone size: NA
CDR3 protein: CASGRQSEAFF
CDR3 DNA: TGTGCCAGCGGGCGACAGAGTGAAGCTTTCTTT

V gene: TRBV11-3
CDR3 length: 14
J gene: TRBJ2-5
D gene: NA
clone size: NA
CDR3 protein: CASSREEGRETQYF
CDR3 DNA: TGTGCCAGCAGCCGAGAGGAGGGCAGAGAGACCCAGTACTTC

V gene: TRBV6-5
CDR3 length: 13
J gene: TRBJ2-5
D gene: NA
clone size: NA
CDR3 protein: CASSYAREETQYF
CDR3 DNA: TGTGCCAGCAGTTACGCCAGGGAAGAGACCCAGTACTTC

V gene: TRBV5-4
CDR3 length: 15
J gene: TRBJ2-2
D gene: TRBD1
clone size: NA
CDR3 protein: CASSFRQGGTGELFF
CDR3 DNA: TGTGCCAGCAGCTTCCGACAGGGCGGCACCGGGGAGCTGTTTTTT

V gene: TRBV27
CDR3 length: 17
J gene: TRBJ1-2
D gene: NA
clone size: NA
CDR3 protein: CASSGLRESSLYYGYTF
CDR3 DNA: TGTGCCAGCAGTGGGCTCAGGGAATCCTCTCTGTACTATGGCTACACCTTC